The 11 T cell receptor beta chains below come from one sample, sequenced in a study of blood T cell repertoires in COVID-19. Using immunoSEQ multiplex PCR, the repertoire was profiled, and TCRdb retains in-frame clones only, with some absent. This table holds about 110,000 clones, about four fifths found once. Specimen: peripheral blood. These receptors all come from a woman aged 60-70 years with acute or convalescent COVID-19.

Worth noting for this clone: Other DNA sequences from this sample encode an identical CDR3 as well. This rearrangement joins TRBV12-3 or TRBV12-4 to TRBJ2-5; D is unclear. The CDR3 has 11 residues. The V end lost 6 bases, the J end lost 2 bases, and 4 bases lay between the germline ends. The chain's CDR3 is CASSLQETQYF. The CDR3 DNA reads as TGTGCCAGCAGCCTACAAGAGACCCAGTACTTC.

The CDR3 sequence is CASSLVWVRSEAFF. The CDR3 bases are TGTGCCAGCAGCTTAGTGTGGGTCAGGTCTGAAGCTTTCTTT. The J gene is TRBJ1-1, the V gene TRBV7-9; D remains unclear. This CDR3 has 14 residues. CDR1 is SEHNR, CDR2 FQNEAQ, per germline (reference sequence). Trimming shortened V by 1 base and J by 6 bases, and 12 bases separated the two germline ends.

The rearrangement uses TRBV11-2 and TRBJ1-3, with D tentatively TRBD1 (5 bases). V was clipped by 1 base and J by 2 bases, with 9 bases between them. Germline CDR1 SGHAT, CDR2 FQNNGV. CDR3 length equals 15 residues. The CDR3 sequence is CASSLGGGAGNTIYF. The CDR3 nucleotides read TGTGCCAGCAGCTTAGGTGGAGGGGCTGGAAACACCATATATTTT.

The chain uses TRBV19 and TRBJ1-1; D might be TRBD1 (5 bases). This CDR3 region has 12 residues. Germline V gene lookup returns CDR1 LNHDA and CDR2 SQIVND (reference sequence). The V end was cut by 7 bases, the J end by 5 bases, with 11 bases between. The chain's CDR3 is CASTTGGTEAFF. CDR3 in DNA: TGTGCCAGTACCACGGGGGGGACTGAAGCTTTCTTT.

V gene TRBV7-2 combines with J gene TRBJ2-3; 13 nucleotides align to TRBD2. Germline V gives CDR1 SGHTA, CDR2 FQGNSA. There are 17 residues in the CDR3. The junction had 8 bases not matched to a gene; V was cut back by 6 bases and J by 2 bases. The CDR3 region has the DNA TGTGCCAGCAGGCCCGGACTAGCGGGGGTTAACACAGATACGCAGTATTTT. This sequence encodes CASRPGLAGVNTDTQYF.

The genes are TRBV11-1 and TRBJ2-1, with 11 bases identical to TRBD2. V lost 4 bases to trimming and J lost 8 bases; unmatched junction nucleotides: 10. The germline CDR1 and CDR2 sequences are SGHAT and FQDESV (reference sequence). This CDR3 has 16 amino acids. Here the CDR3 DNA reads TGTGCCAGCAGCTCACCCTTAGCGGGGGGGCTGGATGAGCAGTTCTTC. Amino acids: CASSSPLAGGLDEQFF. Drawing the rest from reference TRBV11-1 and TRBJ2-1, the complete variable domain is EAEVAQSPRYKITEKSQAVAFWCDPISGHATLYWYRQILGQGPELLVQFQDESVVDDSQLPKDRFSAERLKGVDSTLKIQPAELGDSAMYLCASSSPLAGGLDEQFFGPGTRLTVL.

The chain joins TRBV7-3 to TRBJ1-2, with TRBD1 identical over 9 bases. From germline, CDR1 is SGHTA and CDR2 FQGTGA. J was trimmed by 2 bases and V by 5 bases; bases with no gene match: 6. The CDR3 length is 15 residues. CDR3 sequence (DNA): TGTGCCAGCAGCCAAACCGGGACAGGGAACTATGGCTACACCTTC. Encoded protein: CASSQTGTGNYGYTF.

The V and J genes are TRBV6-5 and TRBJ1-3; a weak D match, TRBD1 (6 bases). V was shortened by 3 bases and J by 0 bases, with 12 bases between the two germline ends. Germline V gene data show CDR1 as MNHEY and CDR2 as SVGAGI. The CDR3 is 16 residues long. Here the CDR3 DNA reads TGTGCCAGCAGTTATACAGGGCAAAGCTCTGGAAACACCATATATTTT. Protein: CASSYTGQSSGNTIYF.

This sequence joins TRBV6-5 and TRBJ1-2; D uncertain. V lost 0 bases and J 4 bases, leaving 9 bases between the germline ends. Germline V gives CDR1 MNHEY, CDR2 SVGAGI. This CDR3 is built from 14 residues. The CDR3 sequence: CASSYSRGVYGYTF. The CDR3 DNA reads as TGTGCCAGCAGTTACTCGAGAGGTGTCTATGGCTACACCTTC.

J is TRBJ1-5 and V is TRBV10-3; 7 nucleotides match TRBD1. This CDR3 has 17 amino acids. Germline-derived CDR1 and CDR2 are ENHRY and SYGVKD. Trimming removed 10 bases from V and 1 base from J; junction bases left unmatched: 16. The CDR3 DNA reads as TGTGCCACCACCAAGTCCAGGGGGGTGAAGAGCAATCAGCCCCAGCATTTT. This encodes CATTKSRGVKSNQPQHF.

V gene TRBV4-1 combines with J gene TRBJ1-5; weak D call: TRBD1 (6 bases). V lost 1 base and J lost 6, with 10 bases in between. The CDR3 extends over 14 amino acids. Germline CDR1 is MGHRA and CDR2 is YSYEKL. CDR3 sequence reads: CASSQGQDRQPQHF. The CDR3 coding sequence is TGCGCCAGCAGCCAAGGACAGGATCGTCAGCCCCAGCATTTT.